The 27 T cell receptor beta chains given below trace back to one sample, sequenced in a study of lymphopenia after photon versus proton radiotherapy. Generated by immunoSEQ multiplex PCR, the TCRdb table keeps only in-frame clones and is missing some. The sample carries 25,000 to 35,000 clones, about 86% recorded once. The input for sequencing was peripheral blood, taken from a patient treated with proton-based radiotherapy. All receptors come from an older woman with cholangiocarcinoma. Some clones in this sample may be carry-over from other donors' samples.

This chain uses TRBV18 with TRBJ2-1; 10 nucleotides align to TRBD2. Per germline, CDR1 KGHSH and CDR2 LQKENI. The CDR3 sequence is 17 residues long. V trimming: 6 bases; J trimming: 1 base; junction bases outside the gene matches: 9. In nucleotides, the CDR3 is TGTGCCAGCTCCCAAAGAGTAGCGGGAGGATCCTACAATGAGCAGTTCTTC. Amino acid sequence: CASSQRVAGGSYNEQFF.

The rearrangement uses TRBV5-1 and TRBJ2-1; 15 bases fit TRBD2. V shed 4 bases and J 4 bases; nucleotides not matched to a gene: 3. Germline V lookup: CDR1 SGHRS, CDR2 YFSETQ. CDR3 length: 16 amino acids. The CDR3, as DNA: TGCGCCAGCAGCGTAGGACTAGCGGGAGGGTACAATGAGCAGTTCTTC. This codes for CASSVGLAGGYNEQFF. Full variable domain (outside the CDR3, taken from reference TRBV5-1 and TRBJ2-1): KAGVTQTPRYLIKTRGQQVTLSCSPISGHRSVSWYQQTPGQGLQFLFEYFSETQRNKGNFPGRFSGRQFSNSRSEMNVSTLELGDSALYLCASSVGLAGGYNEQFFGPGTRLTVL.

The CDR3 loop is CASSVLVTIYF. CDR3 in DNA: TGTGCCAGCAGCGTTTTGGTCACCATATATTTT. The chain couples TRBV9 to TRBJ1-3; D is ambiguous. The germline V gene has CDR1 SGDLS and CDR2 YYNGEE. The CDR3 spans 11 residues. V lost 2 bases and J 9 bases, leaving 6 bases between the germline ends.

The gene calls are TRBV7-8 and TRBJ2-2, with D uncertain. The CDR3 covers 15 residues. From germline, CDR1 is SGHVS and CDR2 FQNEAQ. Trimming took 1 base from V and 4 from J, leaving 10 bases between them. CDR3 sequence: CASSLVRGRTGELFF. The CDR3 DNA reads as TGTGCCAGCAGCTTAGTCCGAGGTCGCACCGGGGAGCTGTTTTTT.

Only one count was recorded for this clone. The genes are TRBV19 and TRBJ1-4; 7 bases are a match to TRBD1. V lost 6 bases and J lost 1; bases outside the gene matches: 2. This CDR3 contains 14 residues. Germline lookup yields CDR1 LNHDA and CDR2 SQIVND (reference sequence). The CDR3 DNA reads as TGTGCCAGTAGGAACAGGGGAACTAATGAAAAACTGTTTTTT. It codes for CASRNRGTNEKLFF.

The J gene is TRBJ1-1, the V gene TRBV6-5; no definite D call. Germline V lookup: CDR1 MNHEY, CDR2 SVGAGI. The CDR3 extends over 15 amino acids. V was trimmed by 7 bases and J by 1 base, leaving 16 bases between them. The CDR3, as DNA: TGTGCCAGCACCCCCCCGAGGGCTGGGAACACTGAAGCTTTCTTT. Encoded protein: CASTPPRAGNTEAFF.

The CDR3 DNA follows: TGTGCCACCCGACTAGCGGGAGGATGGTCCGGGGAGCTGTTTTTT. Translating gives CATRLAGGWSGELFF. V gene TRBV18 combines with J gene TRBJ2-2; 13 bases line up with TRBD2. V was pared by 10 bases and J by 6 bases, with 8 bases of the junction left unmatched. Germline lookup yields CDR1 KGHSH and CDR2 LQKENI. The CDR3 length is 15 residues.

J is TRBJ2-1 and V is TRBV7-9; 14 nucleotides agree with TRBD2. With 4 bases clipped from V and 8 bases from J, the junction kept 10 bases outside the gene matches. The germline gives CDR1 SEHNR, CDR2 FQNEAQ (reference sequence). The CDR3 spans 17 residues. CDR3 nucleotide sequence: TGTGCCAGCAGCTCGGGGGGGACTAGCGGGAGTATCTATGAGCAGTTCTTC. Translated, it gives CASSSGGTSGSIYEQFF.

The chain carries TRBV4-1 and TRBJ1-4; TRBD1 is a possible D gene (5 bases). CDR1 is MGHRA and CDR2 is YSYEKL in the germline V gene. Deletions cut 1 base from V and 14 bases from J, with 20 bases between. The CDR3 is 15 amino acids. The CDR3 DNA is TGCGCCAGCAGCCAAGTATGGGACCCCCGACTAACGCTGTTTTTT. This gives the protein CASSQVWDPRLTLFF.

This chain uses TRBV6-1 with TRBJ1-1; D unresolved. The CDR3 totals 14 residues. V was shortened by 0 bases and J by 5 bases, with 10 bases between the two germline ends. CDR1 and CDR2 from the germline V gene are MNHNS and SASEGT. Here the CDR3 reads CASSEAGGGTEAFF. Here the CDR3 DNA reads TGTGCCAGCAGTGAAGCTGGAGGAGGGACTGAAGCTTTCTTT.

This rearrangement joins TRBV5-1 to TRBJ1-1; tentative D call: TRBD1 (6 bases). The CDR3 is made up of 15 amino acids. The germline gives CDR1 SGHRS, CDR2 YFSETQ. V lost 0 bases to trimming and J lost 4 bases, with 13 bases between them. This chain's CDR3 is CASSLAGTTGTEAFF. The CDR3 DNA sequence: TGCGCCAGCAGCTTGGCCGGGACAACCGGCACTGAAGCTTTCTTT.

The chain is built from TRBV29-1 and TRBJ1-2; TRBD1 is a possible D gene (6 bases). The length of the CDR3 is 12 residues. V dropped 7 bases and J dropped 6 bases, with 15 bases sitting between them. Germline V gene sequence: CDR1 SQVTM, CDR2 ANQGSEA. The CDR3 DNA follows: TGCAGCGGGGGGGGCGCAGTTCATGGCTACACCTTC. It encodes CSGGGAVHGYTF.

The V gene is TRBV7-9, the J gene TRBJ2-3, with a tentative D call TRBD2 (6 bases). The CDR3 is 16 amino acids. V was clipped by 3 bases and J by 4 bases, with 17 bases between them. CDR1 SEHNR and CDR2 FQNEAQ come from the germline V gene (reference sequence). Written as DNA, the CDR3 is TGTGCCAGCAGCTTGGGTCCCGGGGGACGGGCAGATACGCAGTATTTT. This gives the protein CASSLGPGGRADTQYF.

V usage is TRBV19 and J usage is TRBJ1-1; 7 bases are a match to TRBD1. This CDR3 spans 13 amino acids. Germline CDR1 LNHDA, CDR2 SQIVND (reference sequence). V was pared by 5 bases and J by 12 bases, with 12 bases of the junction left unmatched. The CDR3 region has the DNA TGTGCCAGTAGTGCGCTCGAGGGGGCTATCACTTTCTTT. This gives the protein CASSALEGAITFF.

V and J are TRBV11-1 and TRBJ2-7; possible D gene TRBD2, 6 bases. Germline V gene sequence: CDR1 SGHAT, CDR2 FQDESV (reference sequence). Trimming shortened V by 3 bases and J by 4 bases, and 19 bases separated the two germline ends. This CDR3 has 16 residues. This CDR3 is CASSLAGSQGTYEQYF. The CDR3 nucleotides are TGTGCCAGCAGCTTGGCGGGGAGTCAGGGAACTTACGAGCAGTACTTC.

The V and J genes are TRBV4-3 and TRBJ2-3; no clear D gene. Trimming took 4 bases from V and 3 from J, leaving 11 bases between them. CDR1 is LGHNA and CDR2 is YSLEER in the germline V gene. The CDR3 runs to 14 residues. In nucleotides, the CDR3 is TGCGCCAGCAGCCGAGAAACTGTTACAGATACGCAGTATTTT. This encodes CASSRETVTDTQYF.

J is TRBJ2-5 and V is TRBV28, with 10 bases that match TRBD2. The CDR3 contains 15 residues. Germline CDR1 is MDHEN and CDR2 is SYDVKM. V lost 7 bases, J lost 4 bases, and 9 bases stayed unmatched. The CDR3 protein is CASTTTASGGETQYF. The CDR3 DNA sequence: TGTGCCAGCACTACCACGGCTAGCGGGGGAGAGACCCAGTACTTC. The variable domain in full, completed from reference TRBV28 and TRBJ2-5, reads DVKVTQSSRYLVKRTGEKVFLECVQDMDHENMFWYRQDPGLGLRLIYFSYDVKMKEKGDIPEGYSVSREKKERFSLILESASTNQTSMYLCASTTTASGGETQYFGPGTRLLVL.

CDR3 nucleotide sequence: TGTGCCAGCAGCCACGGACAGGGATTCTATAATTCACCCCTCCACTTT. Encoded protein: CASSHGQGFYNSPLHF. V and J are TRBV7-9 and TRBJ1-6; TRBD1 matches at 8 bases. V gave up 5 bases and J gave up 3 bases; unmatched junction bases: 6. Germline V gives CDR1 SEHNR, CDR2 FQNEAQ (reference sequence). The CDR3 contains 16 residues.

The J gene is TRBJ1-1, the V gene TRBV2; the D gene is possibly TRBD1 (5 bases). Germline CDR1 SNHLY, CDR2 FYNNEI. The CDR3 has 13 residues. V was pared by 6 bases and J by 2 bases, with 10 bases between. The CDR3 DNA is TGTGCCAGCAGGGGACCTATTAACACTGAAGCTTTCTTT. Amino acid sequence: CASRGPINTEAFF.

The CDR3 sequence is CATSRDLAYEQYF. In DNA form, the CDR3 reads TGTGCCACCAGCAGAGATTTGGCCTACGAGCAGTACTTC. The chain combines TRBV15 with TRBJ2-5; D uncertain. The end of the DNA fits TRBJ2-7 better, so the J call may be wrong. Germline V lookup: CDR1 LNHNV, CDR2 YYDKDF (reference sequence). The CDR3 runs 13 residues.

V and J are TRBV20-1 and TRBJ1-2; tentative D call: TRBD1 (5 bases). Trimming pared 3 bases from V and 8 bases from J, leaving 10 bases between. The CDR3 has 11 amino acids. CDR1 is DFQATT, CDR2 SNEGSKA, per germline (reference sequence). CDR3: CSASWGKGYTF. The CDR3, as DNA: TGCAGTGCTAGTTGGGGCAAGGGCTACACCTTC.

This clone was seen only once. The genes are TRBV6-1 and TRBJ2-1, with 12 bases aligning to TRBD2. This CDR3 region has 15 residues. Unmatched junction bases numbered 8, after V lost 5 bases and J lost 9 bases. Germline V CDR1 and CDR2: MNHNS, SASEGT. The CDR3 DNA is TGTGCCAGCAGTTTGTGGACTAGCGGGGACGGTGAGCAGTTCTTC. This codes for CASSLWTSGDGEQFF.

This clone has a handful of counts. The chain employs TRBV6-5 and TRBJ1-5, with a weak D call TRBD1 (5 bases). This CDR3 is 13 amino acids long. The V end was cut by 7 bases, the J end by 0 bases, with 7 bases between. Germline V gives CDR1 MNHEY, CDR2 SVGAGI. The CDR3 DNA is TGTGCCAGCATGGGGGGTAGCAATCAGCCCCAGCATTTT. Its translation: CASMGGSNQPQHF.

The CDR3 loop reads CASNRDSRYNEQFF. CDR3 in DNA: TGTGCCAGCAACCGGGACTCCAGATACAATGAGCAGTTCTTC. The chain uses TRBV6-1 and TRBJ2-1; D is perhaps TRBD2 (6 bases). V was clipped by 7 bases and J by 4 bases, with 14 bases between them. This CDR3 region has 14 residues. Germline CDR1 is MNHNS and CDR2 is SASEGT.

The chain carries TRBV30 and TRBJ2-5, with D possibly TRBD1 on 5 matching bases. The germline gives CDR1 GTSNPN, CDR2 SVGIG (reference sequence). CDR3 size: 13 residues. Between the trimmed V and J ends, which lost 1 base and 13 bases, there was a span of 19 bases. This chain's CDR3 is CAWSEGAPGFPYF. Written as DNA, the CDR3 is TGTGCCTGGAGTGAAGGGGCCCCCGGCTTTCCGTACTTC.

The chain combines TRBV5-1 with TRBJ2-1; 11 nucleotides agree with TRBD1. Germline lookup yields CDR1 SGHRS and CDR2 YFSETQ. The CDR3 spans 17 residues. V dropped 0 bases and J dropped 7; count of bases not matched to a gene: 9. CDR3 residues: CASSLGYGQGAGNEQFF. The CDR3 nucleotides are TGCGCCAGCAGCTTGGGATACGGACAGGGGGCTGGTAATGAGCAGTTCTTC.

This clone was seen a few times. The chain combines TRBV2 with TRBJ1-2; D remains unclear. The CDR3 covers 14 residues. Trimming pared 1 base from V and 2 bases from J, leaving 8 bases between. Per germline, CDR1 SNHLY and CDR2 FYNNEI. The CDR3 loop reads CASSEGAENYGYTF. In DNA form, the CDR3 reads TGTGCCAGCAGTGAAGGCGCAGAGAACTATGGCTACACCTTC.